These T cell receptor beta chains were read from a single sample in a study of neurological immune-mediated disorders. From the 5' RACE reads, TCRdb called clonotypes with MiXCR, one entry per CDR3 protein. Here the sample spans about 50,000 distinct CDR3 sequences, under 13% being singletons. Sequencing was carried out using PBMCs. The receptors were gathered from a man aged 65 to 85 with HTLV-1-associated myelopathy (HAM/TSP). CDR3s leave out the opening cysteine and the closing phenylalanine or tryptophan. D genes are given only for firm matches. A clone size is listed for some rows: how often the clone was seen (once, few, many), or a class if it is expanded.

v_call: TRBV29-1; j_call: TRBJ2-7; d_call: -; clone_size: few; cdr3_aa: SVELVGYEQY
v_call: TRBV5-1; j_call: TRBJ2-3; d_call: TRBD1; clone_size: medium-sized; cdr3_aa: ASSRDRVADTQY
v_call: TRBV20-1; j_call: TRBJ2-5; d_call: -; clone_size: many; cdr3_aa: SARSHQETQY
v_call: TRBV7-2; j_call: TRBJ1-1; d_call: -; clone_size: many; cdr3_aa: ASSWTATNTEAF
v_call: TRBV20-1; j_call: TRBJ1-4; d_call: TRBD1; clone_size: many; cdr3_aa: SARDPRAGGEKLF
v_call: TRBV27; j_call: TRBJ2-7; d_call: -; clone_size: many; cdr3_aa: ASSLKGFRSYEQY
v_call: TRBV7-6; j_call: TRBJ2-7; d_call: -; clone_size: many; cdr3_aa: ASSPLMGGTPEQY
v_call: TRBV25-1; j_call: TRBJ2-1; d_call: -; clone_size: many; cdr3_aa: ASSRPNRDGQF
v_call: TRBV14; j_call: TRBJ2-1; d_call: -; clone_size: many; cdr3_aa: ASSQSLLHEQF
v_call: TRBV7-6; j_call: TRBJ2-1; d_call: TRBD2; clone_size: -; cdr3_aa: ASSLGLGLAGEQF
v_call: TRBV7-8; j_call: TRBJ1-2; d_call: -; clone_size: many; cdr3_aa: ASSLGGAGGYT
v_call: TRBV5-1; j_call: TRBJ1-1; d_call: -; clone_size: few; cdr3_aa: ASSSLRGYGNTEAF
v_call: TRBV4-1; j_call: TRBJ2-5; d_call: -; clone_size: many; cdr3_aa: ASSQGHQGIQETQY
v_call: TRBV5-1; j_call: TRBJ2-7; d_call: TRBD2; clone_size: many; cdr3_aa: ASSLAPLAGGRLSSYEQY
v_call: TRBV12-3/TRBV12-4; j_call: TRBJ2-7; d_call: -; clone_size: many; cdr3_aa: ASSYTVRWNEQY
v_call: TRBV4-1; j_call: TRBJ1-6; d_call: TRBD1; clone_size: many; cdr3_aa: ASSQGKDPRGNSPLH
v_call: TRBV20-1; j_call: TRBJ2-7; d_call: -; clone_size: many; cdr3_aa: SARTARGRDEQY
v_call: TRBV11-3; j_call: TRBJ2-1; d_call: -; clone_size: many; cdr3_aa: ASSSPVGNEQF
v_call: TRBV29-1; j_call: TRBJ2-7; d_call: -; clone_size: medium-sized; cdr3_aa: SVEAVMGEQY
v_call: TRBV20-1; j_call: TRBJ2-3; d_call: TRBD2; clone_size: many; cdr3_aa: SAREEAGGMRNTQY
v_call: TRBV7-8; j_call: TRBJ1-5; d_call: -; clone_size: few; cdr3_aa: ASSLKRTDLNQPQH
v_call: TRBV6-2/TRBV6-3; j_call: TRBJ2-1; d_call: TRBD2; clone_size: many; cdr3_aa: ASSYLFGTSGRSYNEQF
v_call: TRBV20-1; j_call: TRBJ2-5; d_call: TRBD2; clone_size: many; cdr3_aa: SATDGTSGIQETQY
v_call: TRBV5-5; j_call: TRBJ2-4; d_call: -; clone_size: many; cdr3_aa: ASSFGGDIAKNIQY
v_call: TRBV7-2; j_call: TRBJ2-7; d_call: -; clone_size: many; cdr3_aa: ASSEGIWYEQY
v_call: TRBV20-1; j_call: TRBJ2-7; d_call: -; clone_size: many; cdr3_aa: SAISLQTYEQY
v_call: TRBV4-3; j_call: TRBJ2-5; d_call: TRBD1; clone_size: many; cdr3_aa: ASSQDRGETQY
v_call: TRBV6-2/TRBV6-3; j_call: TRBJ1-5; d_call: -; clone_size: many; cdr3_aa: ASSYWPDSSNQPQH
v_call: TRBV5-1; j_call: TRBJ2-5; d_call: -; clone_size: many; cdr3_aa: ASSLLGLWETQY
v_call: TRBV20-1; j_call: TRBJ1-4; d_call: -; clone_size: many; cdr3_aa: SAPSEGDLRLF
v_call: TRBV12-3/TRBV12-4; j_call: TRBJ2-7; d_call: -; clone_size: many; cdr3_aa: ASSPLLGGEQY
v_call: TRBV2; j_call: TRBJ2-1; d_call: TRBD2; clone_size: -; cdr3_aa: ASSRLAGPYNEQF
v_call: TRBV5-1; j_call: TRBJ2-7; d_call: -; clone_size: many; cdr3_aa: ASSLNPPSTYEQY
v_call: TRBV27; j_call: TRBJ2-3; d_call: -; clone_size: many; cdr3_aa: ASSFRWGTRRPDTQY
v_call: TRBV27; j_call: TRBJ2-7; d_call: -; clone_size: many; cdr3_aa: ASRTRGGRYEQY
v_call: TRBV5-6; j_call: TRBJ2-7; d_call: TRBD2; clone_size: many; cdr3_aa: ASSVGLAGREQY
v_call: TRBV3-1; j_call: TRBJ2-1; d_call: TRBD2; clone_size: -; cdr3_aa: ASVTSGNNEQF
v_call: TRBV29-1; j_call: TRBJ2-5; d_call: -; clone_size: many; cdr3_aa: SVDEYQETQY
v_call: TRBV5-1; j_call: TRBJ2-7; d_call: -; clone_size: many; cdr3_aa: ASSLGIHPYEQY
v_call: TRBV28; j_call: TRBJ1-5; d_call: -; clone_size: many; cdr3_aa: ASYSFGAGVGDQPQH
v_call: TRBV7-8; j_call: TRBJ2-2; d_call: TRBD2; clone_size: many; cdr3_aa: ASSPRVAGGTGELF
v_call: TRBV19; j_call: TRBJ2-1; d_call: TRBD2; clone_size: many; cdr3_aa: ASRTSGRRLNEQF
v_call: TRBV4-3; j_call: TRBJ2-7; d_call: TRBD2; clone_size: -; cdr3_aa: ASSQALAGSYEQY
v_call: TRBV14; j_call: TRBJ2-1; d_call: -; clone_size: many; cdr3_aa: ASSYRRRSYNEQF
v_call: TRBV27; j_call: TRBJ1-1; d_call: TRBD1; clone_size: many; cdr3_aa: ASSPRTGRHTEAF
v_call: TRBV5-6; j_call: TRBJ1-5; d_call: -; clone_size: many; cdr3_aa: ASSLVRDSNQPQH
v_call: TRBV7-9; j_call: TRBJ1-2; d_call: TRBD1; clone_size: many; cdr3_aa: ASSSQQGVDGYT
v_call: TRBV6-2/TRBV6-3; j_call: TRBJ2-1; d_call: -; clone_size: many; cdr3_aa: ASSGGALGTEQF
v_call: TRBV18; j_call: TRBJ2-7; d_call: TRBD1; clone_size: many; cdr3_aa: ASSATTGTVNEQY
v_call: TRBV2; j_call: TRBJ2-3; d_call: TRBD2; clone_size: many; cdr3_aa: ASSINGGTRTDTQY
v_call: TRBV10-3; j_call: TRBJ2-3; d_call: -; clone_size: many; cdr3_aa: AISGGSDTQY
v_call: TRBV29-1; j_call: TRBJ2-3; d_call: TRBD2; clone_size: many; cdr3_aa: SVGLAGGTDTQY
v_call: TRBV29-1; j_call: TRBJ2-1; d_call: TRBD1; clone_size: many; cdr3_aa: SGLTGTGENEQF